This TCR beta chain appears in the sequencing data of a study of blood T cells in healthy people across ages. The CDR3 is 14 amino acids. V lost 8 bases to trimming and J lost 0 bases; unmatched junction nucleotides: 5. Through a sample-barcoded 5' primer and a J-beta primer mix, a second PCR was run for roughly 6 to 12 cycles. TCRdb called the 5' RACE reads again in MiXCR, with one record for every CDR3 protein. The data hold approximately 1,000,000 distinct CDR3 sequences, with over 35% observed a single time. There are many counts of this clonotype. The source of this sequence is a woman aged 60-75 years in good health. Specimen: blood. V is TRBV12-3 or TRBV12-4 and J is TRBJ2-3, with 7 bases lining up with TRBD2. Here the CDR3 reads CASSLAASTDTQYF. CDR3 sequence (DNA): TGTGCCAGCTCCCTAGCGGCGAGCACAGATACGCAGTATTTT.